Included here is one T cell receptor beta chain sequence, with context. The antigen this receptor binds is unknown. No clone much larger than this one lies a single base away; base qualities are absent. Samples from volunteer blood donors who had recovered from COVID-19 were contributed by a second Seattle source. Each collaborating institution followed its own protocols to collect whole blood in K2EDTA tubes. Collaborator samples were shipped for TCRbeta analysis as frozen whole blood, isolated PBMCs, or DNA extracted from either sample type. This sample stems from a study of blood T cell repertoires in COVID-19 (dated by TCRdb to the early 2020s). Concerning the study at large: The collaborator samples originated in the United States, Italy and Spain and spanned the acute and convalescent phases of COVID-19. Subjects who had been exposed to COVID-19, were actively infected with it, or had recovered from it provided the deeply sampled blood TCRbeta repertoires that made up the dataset. The material from the prospective study consisted of cDNA or gDNA derived from T cells, B-cell-depleted T cells, or PBMCs. The repertoires were released in a freely available public database intended as a resource for research on the immune response to SARS-CoV-2. A de-identified subject ID, COVID-19 status, age in years and sex were almost always included in the sample metadata. The samples were drawn from two sources: the first 160 participants of the ongoing ImmuneRACE study, and over 1,000 subjects contributed by 6 global collaborators. Where available, HLA class I and class II types were obtained from metadata supplied by the sample provider rather than from assay-based typing. Results and caveats for the whole study, not just this receptor: The amount of clinical and demographic metadata varied by source and participant and was provided uncurated.

The germline ends are 10 bases apart after V is trimmed by 0 bases and J by 0 bases. Counted from cysteine to phenylalanine, this CDR3 has 16 amino acids. CDR3 DNA only is kept here, 48 bases in frame from base 1. As encoded in the germline V gene, CDR1 is SGHDT while CDR2 is YYEEEE. TCRbeta CDR3 regions were amplified from genomic DNA by means of the immunoSEQ Assay, a bias-controlled multiplex PCR. Under the source paper's analysis protocol: Within the assay, amplification of reference gene primers was used to estimate how many nucleated cells each sample contained. To quantify the absolute abundance of each unique TCRbeta CDR3 rearrangement, sequence reads were collapsed and filtered. For each sample, productive Simpson clonality was calculated as the square root of Simpson's diversity index over productive rearrangements. What TCRdb holds here is the immuneACCESS table cut down to in-frame rearrangements. Part of the clones is not present; checked against another copy, under half of the missing clones reflect an unresolved V gene, and the others are unexplained. That table supplies the V and J calls and clone size; D and trimming were determined from the DNA. The sample includes under 200,000 clones, with over 75% observed a single time. The ten most abundant clones make up 10% to 15% of the sample.

This chain joins TRBV5-6 to TRBJ1-3; TRBD1 could be the D gene, as 5 bases match. Sequencing input: peripheral blood. This receptor was obtained from a man between 65 and 79 years old who had recovered from COVID-19. The DNA sequence is TGTGCCAGCAGCTTGGGACAGCTTTTCTCTGGAAACACCATATATTTT. It is translated as CASSLGQLFSGNTIYF.